Listed below are T cell receptor beta chains from one sample, sequenced in a study of T cells in Graves' hyperthyroidism and ophthalmopathy. TCRdb re-analysed the multiplex PCR reads in MiXCR, keeping a single row per CDR3 protein. Among about 400,000 distinct CDR3 sequences listed, under 15% were seen once. The sequenced sample consisted of blood. The receptors were sampled from a woman under 40 with Graves' hyperthyroidism. The CDR3 runs from the conserved cysteine through the conserved F or W.

v_gene: TRBV11-2; CDR3aa: CASSLSWGTGEQFF
v_gene: TRBV10-3; CDR3aa: CAISESSRGLGGYTF
v_gene: TRBV13; CDR3aa: CASSLGEALLGYTF
v_gene: TRBV5-1; CDR3aa: CASSFWGPGQGTDTQYF
v_gene: TRBV11-2; CDR3aa: CASSMGSYEQYF
v_gene: TRBV20-1; CDR3aa: CSAQPDGSVTDTQYF
v_gene: TRBV27; CDR3aa: CASSFRGLAGDSDTQYF
v_gene: TRBV5-1; CDR3aa: CASSSWTVNTGELFF
v_gene: TRBV5-1; CDR3aa: CASSLDRVEGEQYF
v_gene: TRBV12-3/TRBV12-4; CDR3aa: CASSMSGALSYQPQHF
v_gene: TRBV24-1; CDR3aa: CATSDFEGTTDTQYF
v_gene: TRBV6-2/TRBV6-3; CDR3aa: CASRVPLAGGKKNNEQFF
v_gene: TRBV29-1; CDR3aa: CSVVNRAAEAFF
v_gene: TRBV7-3; CDR3aa: CASSVSTRGTDTQYF
v_gene: TRBV3-1; CDR3aa: CASSQDGLNSASGNTIYF
v_gene: TRBV27; CDR3aa: CASSLSSALAGSSYEQYF
v_gene: TRBV20-1; CDR3aa: CSAREKKREDTGELFF
v_gene: TRBV12-3/TRBV12-4; CDR3aa: CASTNRNQPQHF
v_gene: TRBV20-1; CDR3aa: CSASRAGGPYNEQFF
v_gene: TRBV7-2; CDR3aa: CASSPKIEQYF
v_gene: TRBV20-1; CDR3aa: CSATSATSTDTQYF
v_gene: TRBV6-1; CDR3aa: CASRARDRGGTEAFF
v_gene: TRBV27; CDR3aa: CASSLSGGLSYGYTF
v_gene: TRBV5-5; CDR3aa: CASRGGTQETQYF
v_gene: TRBV14; CDR3aa: CASSHGTSTYEQYF
v_gene: TRBV20-1; CDR3aa: CSARGETPETQYF
v_gene: TRBV28; CDR3aa: CASSPGDREEQYF
v_gene: TRBV27; CDR3aa: CASSSTGVNNQPQHF
v_gene: TRBV4-1; CDR3aa: CASSQDLPVVYNEQFF
v_gene: TRBV15; CDR3aa: CATSRDQQGLGYTF
v_gene: TRBV27; CDR3aa: CASTIGASGSLNEQFF
v_gene: TRBV2; CDR3aa: CASRELAGDLSDTQYF
v_gene: TRBV10-1; CDR3aa: CASSESGRTGELFF
v_gene: TRBV5-1; CDR3aa: CASSLVLAPYNEQFF
v_gene: TRBV5-4; CDR3aa: CASRRYAGTDTQYF
v_gene: TRBV28; CDR3aa: CASSSIPEGALHF
v_gene: TRBV7-9; CDR3aa: CASSLRGQGVGNEQFF
v_gene: TRBV5-1; CDR3aa: CASSLKGSQETQYF
v_gene: TRBV2; CDR3aa: CASSVFTNTGELFF
v_gene: TRBV10-3; CDR3aa: CATRESGYNEQFF
v_gene: TRBV29-1; CDR3aa: CSVGAEVNSPLHF
v_gene: TRBV11-2; CDR3aa: CASSPHGLYEQYF
v_gene: TRBV6-1; CDR3aa: CASSGTTSGGAYNEQFF
v_gene: TRBV24-1; CDR3aa: CATRDSSNYGYTF
v_gene: TRBV28; CDR3aa: CASSPPKGGSETQYF
v_gene: TRBV6-1; CDR3aa: CASSGSGGYIQYF
v_gene: TRBV5-1; CDR3aa: CASSRSQGVETQYF
v_gene: TRBV12-3/TRBV12-4; CDR3aa: CASSTDPPGQGGHEQFF
v_gene: TRBV3-1; CDR3aa: CASSRTSGRTPASTDTQYF
v_gene: TRBV28; CDR3aa: CASRNGLAAYEQYF
v_gene: TRBV3-1; CDR3aa: CASSAAPVDTEAFF